These 30 T cell receptor beta chains were sequenced from one sample in a study of OX40 agonist ivuxolimab in advanced cancers. Library creation used the immunoSEQ multiplex PCR assay. Sourced from immuneACCESS, this table was stored by TCRdb with only in-frame sequences that have V and J called. A share of the clones is absent; for the studies checked, an unresolved V gene accounts for under half, and the remainder has no known explanation. This sample lists around 51,000 clones; around 77% were detected once. The ten biggest clones cover 2% of the sample. The sample here was CD4+ or CD8+ T cells sorted from blood, taken in a trial of the OX40 agonist ivuxolimab. The receptors here all came from an adult with an advanced solid tumor such as melanoma, head and neck, liver or kidney cancer.

This chain uses TRBV7-3 with TRBJ1-2; 7 bases match TRBD1. Per the germline V gene, CDR1 is SGHTA and CDR2 is FQGTGA. The CDR3 length is 16 residues. V dropped 4 bases and J dropped 7; count of bases not matched to a gene: 15. The CDR3 coding sequence is TGTGCCAGCAGCTCGCCCCAGGGGGGGAAAGGAGGTGGCTACACCTTC. Translated: CASSSPQGGKGGGYTF. Full variable domain (missing parts from reference TRBV7-3 and TRBJ1-2): GAGVSQTPSNKVTEKGKYVELRCDPISGHTALYWYRQSLGQGPEFLIYFQGTGAADDSGLPNDRFFAVRPEGSVSTLKIQRTERGDSAVYLCASSSPQGGKGGGYTFGSGTRLTVV.

This clone has only a few counts. V is TRBV30 and J is TRBJ2-6; possibly TRBD2 for D (5 bases). V lost 4 bases and J lost 1, with 5 bases in between. Germline V gene sequence: CDR1 GTSNPN, CDR2 SVGIG (reference sequence). This CDR3 spans 13 amino acids. CDR3 bases: TGTGCCTGGACGGGATCTGGGGCCAACGTCCTGACTTTC. The encoded protein is CAWTGSGANVLTF.

J is TRBJ2-5 and V is TRBV11-3; D is possibly TRBD2 (6 bases). Between the trimmed V and J ends, which lost 5 bases and 5 bases, there was a span of 15 bases. The CDR3 contains 14 residues. CDR1 and CDR2 (germline): SGHNT, YENEEA. CDR3 in DNA: TGTGCCAGCAGCAAAGGAGGGCCAGTCGAGACCCAGTACTTC. It translates to CASSKGGPVETQYF.

This clone was recorded a few times. The V and J genes are TRBV14 and TRBJ1-2; D not certain. Germline CDR1 reads SGHDN; CDR2 reads FVKESK. Trimming cost V 4 bases and J 8 bases, with 11 bases left between them. The CDR3 extends over 12 amino acids. The CDR3 spells CASSPLPAGYTF. CDR3 DNA: TGTGCCAGCAGCCCACTACCGGCCGGCTACACCTTC. Full variable domain (remainder filled in from reference TRBV14 and TRBJ1-2): EAGVTQFPSHSVIEKGQTVTLRCDPISGHDNLYWYRRVMGKEIKFLLHFVKESKQDESGMPNNRFLAERTGGTYSTLKVQPAELEDSGVYFCASSPLPAGYTFGSGTRLTVV.

The V and J genes are TRBV27 and TRBJ2-1, with 9 nucleotides matching TRBD2. CDR1 is MNHEY and CDR2 is SMNVEV in the germline V gene (reference sequence). The CDR3 loop spans 18 amino acids. Trimming at V came to 5 bases and at J to 10 bases, leaving 21 bases not matched to a gene. In DNA, the CDR3 is TGTGCCAGCAGTGCCCGTCGGGTGGCGGGAGGGGCACGGAGGGAGCAGTTCTTC. It codes for CASSARRVAGGARREQFF.

This clone was counted a single time. J is TRBJ1-1 and V is TRBV27; D is perhaps TRBD1 (5 bases). V shed 4 bases and J shed 0 bases, with 18 bases lying between them. From germline, CDR1 is MNHEY and CDR2 SMNVEV (reference sequence). This CDR3 has 17 amino acids. CDR3 loop: CASSSNVGEAMNTEAFF. CDR3 bases: TGTGCCAGCAGTTCAAACGTGGGGGAGGCGATGAACACTGAAGCTTTCTTT.

The rearrangement joins TRBV5-1 to TRBJ1-2, with D tentatively TRBD1 (6 bases). The V end lost 1 base, the J end lost 4 bases, and 11 bases lay between the germline ends. Germline V gene lookup returns CDR1 SGHRS and CDR2 YFSETQ. The CDR3 extends over 14 amino acids. In DNA form, the CDR3 reads TGCGCCAGCAGCTTGTTGGGGGGCATCTATGGCTACACCTTC. Translating gives CASSLLGGIYGYTF.

This clone was observed a handful of times. The chain couples TRBV7-2 to TRBJ2-3, with D unresolved. Trimming cost V 5 bases and J 1 base, with 10 bases left between them. CDR3 length: 14 amino acids. In germline, CDR1 is SGHTA, CDR2 FQGNSA. CDR3 sequence: CASSTYEGTDTQYF. The CDR3 nucleotides read TGTGCCAGCAGCACTTATGAGGGCACAGATACGCAGTATTTT.

The V and J genes are TRBV6-6 and TRBJ1-1, with no clear D. The CDR3 contains 11 residues. Per the germline V gene, CDR1 is MNHNY and CDR2 is SVGAGI (reference sequence). With 5 bases removed from V and 7 bases from J, the gap between germline ends came to 8 bases. The CDR3 spells CASSEQSEAFF. The CDR3 bases are TGTGCCAGCAGTGAACAGAGTGAAGCTTTCTTT.

This chain uses TRBV5-4 with TRBJ2-1; D is perhaps TRBD2 (5 bases). Trimming removed 7 bases from V and 2 bases from J, with 10 bases in between. CDR1 is SGHNT, CDR2 YYREEE, per germline (reference sequence). The CDR3 has 13 residues. CDR3 DNA sequence: TGTGCCAGCCGGACTGGCACCTACAATGAGCAGTTCTTC. Translating gives CASRTGTYNEQFF. The variable domain in full, completed from reference TRBV5-4 and TRBJ2-1, reads ETGVTQSPTHLIKTRGQQVTLRCSSQSGHNTVSWYQQALGQGPQFIFQYYREEENGRGNFPPRFSGLQFPNYSSELNVNALELDDSALYLCASRTGTYNEQFFGPGTRLTVL.

The chain is built from TRBV28 and TRBJ2-2; D possibly corresponds to TRBD2 (5 bases). The CDR3 runs 13 residues. Trimming pared 3 bases from V and 7 bases from J, leaving 9 bases between. Germline V gene lookup returns CDR1 MDHEN and CDR2 SYDVKM. CDR3 in DNA: TGTGCCAGCAGTTTTGAGGGTGTCGGGGAGCTGTTTTTT. It specifies CASSFEGVGELFF.

This clone was found once. The V call is TRBV5-1, the J call TRBJ1-1; D perhaps matches TRBD1 (5 bases). Germline V gives CDR1 SGHRS, CDR2 YFSETQ. Trimming removed 1 base at V and 1 base at J, with 5 bases between. The CDR3 is made up of 13 amino acids. The CDR3 loop is CASSLTGNTEAFF. CDR3 DNA sequence: TGCGCCAGCAGCTTGACAGGGAACACTGAAGCTTTCTTT.

The chain is built from TRBV29-1 and TRBJ2-3; D might be TRBD2 (6 bases). The CDR3 consists of 14 residues. V gave up 4 bases and J gave up 0 bases, with 11 bases separating them. Germline V gene sequence: CDR1 SQVTM, CDR2 ANQGSEA. CDR3 residues: CSVGAGTSTDTQYF. CDR3 coding DNA: TGCAGCGTTGGGGCAGGGACTAGCACAGATACGCAGTATTTT.

The rearrangement uses TRBV27 and TRBJ2-3, with TRBD1 matching over 9 bases. Germline CDR1 is MNHEY and CDR2 is SMNVEV (reference sequence). Trimming removed 3 bases from V and 1 base from J; junction bases left unmatched: 11. The CDR3 spans 18 residues. The CDR3 spells CASSFLGQGLDGTDTQYF. The CDR3 coding sequence is TGTGCCAGCAGTTTTTTGGGACAGGGCTTAGATGGCACAGATACGCAGTATTTT.

Judged by abundance, this clone is medium-sized. The CDR3 region has the DNA TGTGCCAGCAGCGAAGGAGACCCGGGACAGATGAACTATGGCTACACCTTC. Encoded protein: CASSEGDPGQMNYGYTF. This chain connects TRBV14 to TRBJ1-2; 7 positions match TRBD1. V lost 5 bases to trimming and J lost 2 bases; unmatched junction nucleotides: 14. The V gene's germline CDR1 is SGHDN and CDR2 FVKESK. The CDR3 spans 17 residues.

The genes are TRBV7-2 and TRBJ2-5; D remains ambiguous. Between the trimmed V and J ends, which lost 7 bases and 5 bases, there was a span of 8 bases. Germline CDR1 reads SGHTA; CDR2 reads FQGNSA. The CDR3 loop spans 11 amino acids. DNA for the CDR3: TGTGCCAGCACTCAGAGGGAGACCCAGTACTTC. It encodes CASTQRETQYF.

The chain joins TRBV7-2 to TRBJ2-3; a possible D gene is TRBD2 (6 bases). Trimming stripped 5 bases from V and 0 bases from J, with 15 bases between. The CDR3 runs to 16 residues. The germline V gene encodes CDR1 SGHTA and CDR2 FQGNSA. The CDR3 DNA is TGTGCCAGCAGCAGCGGGCGGACCTTTAGCACAGATACGCAGTATTTT. Protein sequence: CASSSGRTFSTDTQYF.

This chain connects TRBV19 to TRBJ2-7; D remains ambiguous. Germline loops: CDR1 LNHDA, CDR2 SQIVND (reference sequence). The CDR3 has 13 amino acids. The germline V and J ends were trimmed by 2 bases and 5 bases, with 10 bases remaining between them. The CDR3 is CASSILVFDEQYF. Written as DNA, the CDR3 is TGTGCCAGTAGTATACTAGTTTTCGACGAGCAGTACTTC.

V is TRBV4-2 and J is TRBJ2-1; 7 bases line up with TRBD2. Trimming at V came to 0 bases and at J to 4 bases, leaving 12 bases not matched to a gene. The CDR3 is made up of 18 amino acids. The germline gives CDR1 LGHNA, CDR2 YNFKEQ. CDR3 in DNA: TGTGCCAGCAGCCAAGATGTGACGGTACTAGCGAGGTACAATGAGCAGTTCTTC. Residues: CASSQDVTVLARYNEQFF.

This clone was seen just once. The chain links TRBV27 to TRBJ1-1; maybe TRBD1 (6 bases). Deletions cut 2 bases from V and 7 bases from J, with 20 bases between. This CDR3 is built from 16 residues. Germline V gene sequence: CDR1 MNHEY, CDR2 SMNVEV (reference sequence). CDR3 nucleotide sequence: TGTGCCAGCAGTTTAAGGGCAGGGGCCGGGCGGGGTGAAGCTTTCTTT. This codes for CASSLRAGAGRGEAFF.

The chain employs TRBV7-2 and TRBJ2-1, with 8 bases aligning to TRBD2. This CDR3 spans 13 amino acids. CDR1 SGHTA and CDR2 FQGNSA come from the germline V gene. With 5 bases clipped from V and 9 bases from J, the junction kept 6 bases outside the gene matches. As DNA, the CDR3 is TGTGCCAGCAGCCCTAGCGGGCAAGCTGAGCAGTTCTTC. It encodes CASSPSGQAEQFF.

This clone was seen just once. This chain uses TRBV10-1 with TRBJ2-7; TRBD1 agrees at 7 bases. Trimming took 5 bases from V and 0 from J; bases not matched to a gene: 1. Germline CDR1 and CDR2: WNHNN and SYGVQD (reference sequence). This CDR3 has 13 amino acids. DNA for the CDR3: TGCGCCAGCAGTCGGGACAGCTCCTACGAGCAGTACTTC. It encodes CASSRDSSYEQYF.

This rearrangement joins TRBV5-1 to TRBJ2-1, with D maybe TRBD2 (5 bases). V lost 0 bases, J lost 5 bases, and 9 bases lay in between. This CDR3 has 14 residues. From germline, CDR1 is SGHRS and CDR2 YFSETQ. CDR3 in amino acids: CASSLELEHNEQFF. CDR3 bases: TGCGCCAGCAGCTTGGAACTAGAGCACAATGAGCAGTTCTTC. The entire variable domain, with the rest obtained from reference TRBV5-1 and TRBJ2-1, is as follows: KAGVTQTPRYLIKTRGQQVTLSCSPISGHRSVSWYQQTPGQGLQFLFEYFSETQRNKGNFPGRFSGRQFSNSRSEMNVSTLELGDSALYLCASSLELEHNEQFFGPGTRLTVL.

In this sample, this clone turned up once. The chain couples TRBV5-1 to TRBJ2-5, with 14 bases identical to TRBD2. After removal of 5 bases from V and 5 bases from J, the junction contained 11 bases not matched to a gene. This CDR3 is built from 17 residues. Germline-derived CDR1 and CDR2 are SGHRS and YFSETQ. CDR3 region: CASSLGGTSGRGETQYF. The CDR3, as DNA: TGCGCCAGCAGTCTTGGTGGGACTAGCGGGAGAGGTGAGACCCAGTACTTC. Using reference TRBV5-1 and TRBJ2-5 for the parts outside the CDR3, the full variable domain is KAGVTQTPRYLIKTRGQQVTLSCSPISGHRSVSWYQQTPGQGLQFLFEYFSETQRNKGNFPGRFSGRQFSNSRSEMNVSTLELGDSALYLCASSLGGTSGRGETQYFGPGTRLLVL.

V and J are TRBV5-1 and TRBJ2-5; TRBD1 is a possible D gene (5 bases). CDR3 length: 14 amino acids. V lost 4 bases to trimming and J lost 1 base, with 11 bases between them. Germline loops: CDR1 SGHRS, CDR2 YFSETQ. The CDR3 DNA reads TGCGCCAGCAGCCCCGGACAACCCCAAGAGACCCAGTACTTC. This encodes CASSPGQPQETQYF.

In its sample, this clone was seen a few times. The J gene is TRBJ1-2, the V gene TRBV6-5; 8 bases line up with TRBD1. CDR1 and CDR2 from the germline V gene are MNHEY and SVGAGI. This CDR3 comprises 12 residues. Losses at the gene ends were 6 bases for V and 8 bases for J; bases not matched to a gene: 5. CDR3 sequence: CASRAGQGGYTF. For the CDR3, the DNA is TGTGCCAGCAGGGCAGGACAGGGAGGCTACACCTTC.

The table lists this clone with a few counts. The genes are TRBV2 and TRBJ1-2; D is ambiguous. V shed 7 bases and J shed 2 bases, with 8 bases lying between them. The germline V gene has CDR1 SNHLY and CDR2 FYNNEI. There are 12 residues in the CDR3. CDR3 nucleotide sequence: TGTGCCAGCACGGAGGCGAACTATGGCTACACCTTC. Amino acid sequence: CASTEANYGYTF.

This chain links TRBV29-1 with TRBJ1-2; D gene uncertain. Trimming stripped 3 bases from V and 8 bases from J, with 16 bases between. CDR3 length: 13 amino acids. The V gene's germline CDR1 is SQVTM and CDR2 ANQGSEA. The CDR3 DNA reads TGCAGCGTTGATAGGGCAGGCCGGGGAGGCTACACCTTC. This encodes CSVDRAGRGGYTF.

The V call is TRBV6-1, the J call TRBJ1-2; D is perhaps TRBD1 (5 bases). V lost 7 bases, J lost 8 bases, and 23 bases lay in between. This CDR3 contains 15 residues. The germline CDR1 and CDR2 sequences are MNHNS and SASEGT. The CDR3 region is CASTGVGEKISGYTF. CDR3 nucleotide sequence: TGTGCCAGCACCGGGGTGGGGGAAAAAATTTCGGGCTACACCTTC.

This chain joins TRBV2 and TRBJ1-5; the match to TRBD1 covers 7 bases. The CDR3 runs to 14 residues. Trimming at V came to 5 bases and at J to 3 bases, leaving 4 bases not matched to a gene. The germline V gene encodes CDR1 SNHLY and CDR2 FYNNEI. DNA of the CDR3: TGTGCCAGCAGTCGACAGGGCTCCAATCAGCCCCAGCATTTT. Amino acid sequence: CASSRQGSNQPQHF.